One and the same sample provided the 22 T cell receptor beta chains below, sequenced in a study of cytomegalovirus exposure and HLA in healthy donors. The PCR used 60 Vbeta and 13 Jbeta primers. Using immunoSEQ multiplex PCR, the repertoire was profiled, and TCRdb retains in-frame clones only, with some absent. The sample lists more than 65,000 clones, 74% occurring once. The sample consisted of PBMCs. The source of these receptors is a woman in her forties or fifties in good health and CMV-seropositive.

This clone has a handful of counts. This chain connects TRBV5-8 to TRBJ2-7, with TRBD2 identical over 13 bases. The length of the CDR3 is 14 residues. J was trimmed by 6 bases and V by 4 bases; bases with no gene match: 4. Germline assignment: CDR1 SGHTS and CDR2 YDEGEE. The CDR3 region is CASSRGLAGREQYF. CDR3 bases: TGTGCCAGCAGCCGGGGACTAGCGGGACGCGAGCAGTACTTC.

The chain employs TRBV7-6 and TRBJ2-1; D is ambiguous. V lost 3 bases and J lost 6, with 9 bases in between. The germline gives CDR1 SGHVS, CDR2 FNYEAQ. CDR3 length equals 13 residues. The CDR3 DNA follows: TGTGCCAGCAGCTTTAGTGGTGGCAATGAGCAGTTCTTC. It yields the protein CASSFSGGNEQFF.

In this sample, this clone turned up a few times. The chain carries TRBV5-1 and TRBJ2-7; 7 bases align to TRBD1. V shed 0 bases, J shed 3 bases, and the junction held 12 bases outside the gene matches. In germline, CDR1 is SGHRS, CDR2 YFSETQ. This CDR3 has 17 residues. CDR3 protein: CASSLDATGDHGYEQYF. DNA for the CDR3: TGCGCCAGCAGCTTGGACGCTACAGGGGATCATGGCTACGAGCAGTACTTC.

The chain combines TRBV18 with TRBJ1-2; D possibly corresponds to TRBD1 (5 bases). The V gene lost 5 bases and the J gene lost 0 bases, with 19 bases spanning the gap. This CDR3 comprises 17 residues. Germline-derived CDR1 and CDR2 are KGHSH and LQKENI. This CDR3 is CASSINVDMGPNYGYTF. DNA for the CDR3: TGTGCCAGCTCAATCAATGTCGACATGGGGCCTAACTATGGCTACACCTTC.

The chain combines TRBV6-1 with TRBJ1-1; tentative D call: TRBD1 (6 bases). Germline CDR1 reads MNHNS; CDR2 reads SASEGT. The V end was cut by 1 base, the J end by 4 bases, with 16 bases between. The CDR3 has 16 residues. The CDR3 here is CASSEVRGTTGTEAFF. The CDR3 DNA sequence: TGTGCCAGCAGTGAAGTGAGGGGGACCACGGGCACTGAAGCTTTCTTT.

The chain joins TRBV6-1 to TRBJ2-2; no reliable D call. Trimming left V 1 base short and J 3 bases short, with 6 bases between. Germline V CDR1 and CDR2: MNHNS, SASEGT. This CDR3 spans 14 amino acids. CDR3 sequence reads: CASSEGVDTGELFF. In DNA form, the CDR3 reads TGTGCCAGCAGTGAAGGAGTAGACACCGGGGAGCTGTTTTTT.

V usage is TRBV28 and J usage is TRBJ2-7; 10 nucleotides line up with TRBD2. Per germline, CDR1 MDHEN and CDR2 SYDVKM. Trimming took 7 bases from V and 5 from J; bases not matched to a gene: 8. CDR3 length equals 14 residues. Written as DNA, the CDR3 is TGTGCCAGCACCAACCTAGCGGGAGTCCACGAGCAGTACTTC. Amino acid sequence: CASTNLAGVHEQYF.

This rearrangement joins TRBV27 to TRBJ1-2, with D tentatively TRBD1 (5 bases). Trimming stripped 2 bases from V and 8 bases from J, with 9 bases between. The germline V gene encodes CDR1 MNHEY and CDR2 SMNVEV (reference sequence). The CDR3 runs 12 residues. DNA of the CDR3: TGTGCCAGCAGTTTACGGGGGATGGGCTACACCTTC. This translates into CASSLRGMGYTF.

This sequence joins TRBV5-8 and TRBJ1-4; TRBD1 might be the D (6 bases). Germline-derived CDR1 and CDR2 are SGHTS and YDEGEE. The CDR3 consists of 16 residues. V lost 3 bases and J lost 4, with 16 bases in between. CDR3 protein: CASSSRGAGHNEKLFF. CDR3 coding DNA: TGTGCCAGCAGCTCCAGGGGCGCGGGTCATAATGAAAAACTGTTTTTT.

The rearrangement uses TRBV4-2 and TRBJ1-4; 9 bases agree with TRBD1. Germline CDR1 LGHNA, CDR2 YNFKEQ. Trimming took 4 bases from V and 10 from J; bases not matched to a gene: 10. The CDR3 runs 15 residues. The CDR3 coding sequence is TGTGCCAGCAGCCGGACCCGGGACAGGGTAGGAAAACTGTTTTTT. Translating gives CASSRTRDRVGKLFF.

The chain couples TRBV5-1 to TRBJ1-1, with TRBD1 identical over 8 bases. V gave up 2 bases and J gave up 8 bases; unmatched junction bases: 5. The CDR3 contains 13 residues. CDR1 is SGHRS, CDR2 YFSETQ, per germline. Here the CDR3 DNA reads TGCGCCAGCAGCTTACAGGGGGGTGGAGAAGCTTTCTTT. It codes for CASSLQGGGEAFF.

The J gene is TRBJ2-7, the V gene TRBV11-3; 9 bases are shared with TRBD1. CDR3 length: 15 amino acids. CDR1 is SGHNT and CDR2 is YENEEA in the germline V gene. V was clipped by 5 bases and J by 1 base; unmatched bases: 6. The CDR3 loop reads CASSPTGQGSYEQYF. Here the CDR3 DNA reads TGTGCCAGCAGCCCCACGGGACAGGGATCCTACGAGCAGTACTTC.

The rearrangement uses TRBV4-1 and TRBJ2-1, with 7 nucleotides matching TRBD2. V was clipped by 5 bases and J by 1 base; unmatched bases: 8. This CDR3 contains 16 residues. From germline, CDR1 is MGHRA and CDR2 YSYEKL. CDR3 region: CASSIRSGISYNEQFF. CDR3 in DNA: TGCGCCAGCAGCATACGGAGCGGGATTTCCTACAATGAGCAGTTCTTC.

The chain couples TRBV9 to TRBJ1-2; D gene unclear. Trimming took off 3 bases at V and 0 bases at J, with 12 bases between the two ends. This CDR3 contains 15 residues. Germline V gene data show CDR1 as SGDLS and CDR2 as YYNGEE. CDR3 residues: CASSAGGDANYGYTF. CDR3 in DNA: TGTGCCAGCAGCGCAGGAGGCGACGCTAACTATGGCTACACCTTC.

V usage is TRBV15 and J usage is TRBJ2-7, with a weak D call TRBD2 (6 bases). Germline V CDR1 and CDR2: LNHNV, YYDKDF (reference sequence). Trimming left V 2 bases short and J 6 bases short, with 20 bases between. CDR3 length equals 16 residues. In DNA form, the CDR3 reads TGTGCCACCAGCAGACGCTCGGGAGTAACCTTTATCGAGCAGTACTTC. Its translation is CATSRRSGVTFIEQYF.

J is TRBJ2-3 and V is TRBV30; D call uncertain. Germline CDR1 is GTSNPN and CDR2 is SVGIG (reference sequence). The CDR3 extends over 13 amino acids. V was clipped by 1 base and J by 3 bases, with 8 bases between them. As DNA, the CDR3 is TGTGCCTGGAGTGGGGTGAGGACAGATACGCAGTATTTT. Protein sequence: CAWSGVRTDTQYF.

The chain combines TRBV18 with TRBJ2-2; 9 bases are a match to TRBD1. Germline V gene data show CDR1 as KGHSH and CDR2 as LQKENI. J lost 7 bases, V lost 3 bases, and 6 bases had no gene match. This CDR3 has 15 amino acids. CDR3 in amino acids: CASSPRTTGGGELFF. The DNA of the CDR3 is TGTGCCAGCTCACCGAGGACGACAGGGGGCGGGGAGCTGTTTTTT.

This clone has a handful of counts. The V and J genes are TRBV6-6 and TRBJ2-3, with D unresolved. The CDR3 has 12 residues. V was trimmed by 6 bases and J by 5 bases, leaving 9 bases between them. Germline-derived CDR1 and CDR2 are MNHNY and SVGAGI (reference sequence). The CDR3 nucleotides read TGTGCCAGCAGAATAGATGGAGATACGCAGTATTTT. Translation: CASRIDGDTQYF.

This CDR3 reads CAWSVHRTGYQPQHF. CDR3 nucleotides: TGTGCCTGGAGTGTACATAGGACAGGGTACCAGCCCCAGCATTTT. The rearrangement joins TRBV30 to TRBJ1-5, with TRBD1 matching over 8 bases. The CDR3 totals 15 residues. With 0 bases clipped from V and 7 bases from J, the junction kept 8 bases outside the gene matches. Germline CDR1 reads GTSNPN; CDR2 reads SVGIG (reference sequence).

For the CDR3, the DNA is TGTGCCAGCAGTTATCAGGGTTGGGGTCAGCCCCAGCATTTT. Its translation: CASSYQGWGQPQHF. The chain joins TRBV6-5 to TRBJ1-5; a weak D match, TRBD1 (5 bases). Between the trimmed V and J ends, which lost 3 bases and 6 bases, there was a span of 12 bases. Germline V gives CDR1 MNHEY, CDR2 SVGAGI. This CDR3 is 14 amino acids long.

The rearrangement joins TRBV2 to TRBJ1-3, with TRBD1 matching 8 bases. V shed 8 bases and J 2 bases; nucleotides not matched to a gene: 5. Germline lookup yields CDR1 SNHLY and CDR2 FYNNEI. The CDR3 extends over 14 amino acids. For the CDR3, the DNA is TGTGCCAGCGCGACAGGGGCCCCTGGAAACACCATATATTTT. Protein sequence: CASATGAPGNTIYF.

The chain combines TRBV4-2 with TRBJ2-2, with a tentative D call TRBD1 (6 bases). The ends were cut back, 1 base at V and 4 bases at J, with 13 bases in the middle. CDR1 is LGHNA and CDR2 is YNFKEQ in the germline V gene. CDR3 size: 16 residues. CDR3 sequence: CASSQGNREPTGELFF. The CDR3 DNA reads TGTGCCAGCAGCCAAGGAAACAGGGAACCCACCGGGGAGCTGTTTTTT.